Below, 22 T cell receptor beta chains from the same sample are listed, as sequenced in a study of response to subunit inactivated influenza vaccine. TCRdb independently ran MiXCR on the RT-PCR reads; one entry per CDR3 protein. The table shows 450,000 to 600,000 distinct CDR3 sequences, with 7.6% occurring only once. This material consisted of PBMCs from blood, taken less than 30 months after vaccination. Receptor source: a man between 50 and 69 years old who received an inactivated influenza vaccine.

This clonotype showed up just a few times. The V gene is TRBV12-3 or TRBV12-4, the J gene TRBJ2-2, with D possibly being TRBD1 (5 bases). V was clipped by 5 bases and J by 6 bases, with 13 bases between them. The CDR3 loop spans 14 amino acids. CDR3 protein: CASSPTGPSGELFF. In DNA, the CDR3 is TGTGCCAGCAGTCCCACAGGACCGTCCGGGGAGCTGTTTTTT.

This clonotype was found many times. The V call is TRBV27, the J call TRBJ1-6; weak D call: TRBD1 (5 bases). CDR1 MNHEY and CDR2 SMNVEV come from the germline V gene (reference sequence). Trimming removed 3 bases at V and 7 bases at J, with 7 bases between. This CDR3 is built from 13 residues. The CDR3 sequence is CASSLKGNSPLHF. CDR3 bases: TGTGCCAGCAGTTTGAAGGGGAATTCACCCCTCCACTTT.

This clonotype was counted between two and nine times. V and J are TRBV9 and TRBJ2-1; 8 bases map to TRBD2. The CDR3 length is 21 residues. Germline CDR1 SGDLS, CDR2 YYNGEE. The J segment lost 1 base and the V segment lost 1 base, leaving 19 bases of the junction unmatched. The CDR3 protein is CASSVPNPGLVGRGSYNEQFF. The CDR3 DNA reads as TGTGCCAGCAGCGTACCAAATCCGGGACTAGTGGGTCGCGGATCCTACAATGAGCAGTTCTTC.

The genes are TRBV4-1 and TRBJ2-3; 7 nucleotides agree with TRBD1. V lost 5 bases, J lost 6 bases, and 8 bases stayed unmatched. The germline CDR1 and CDR2 sequences are MGHRA and YSYEKL. CDR3 length: 14 residues. This CDR3 reads CASSSRQGGDTQYF. CDR3 nucleotides: TGCGCCAGCAGCTCCCGACAGGGCGGGGATACGCAGTATTTT.

This clonotype was seen a few times. V and J are TRBV28 and TRBJ2-7; D is uncertain. The CDR3 sequence is 16 residues long. V was shortened by 2 bases and J by 0 bases, with 14 bases between the two germline ends. The germline gives CDR1 MDHEN, CDR2 SYDVKM. The CDR3 bases are TGTGCCAGCAGTTTAAACGACATGCAGCCCTCCTACGAGCAGTACTTC. Amino acid sequence: CASSLNDMQPSYEQYF.

V usage is TRBV6-5 and J usage is TRBJ1-1; D perhaps matches TRBD1 (5 bases). V dropped 3 bases and J dropped 5 bases, with 13 bases sitting between them. CDR1 is MNHEY, CDR2 SVGAGI, per germline. The CDR3 runs to 14 residues. In DNA, the CDR3 is TGTGCCAGCAGTTATCAGCAGGGTCGAACTGAAGCTTTCTTT. This encodes CASSYQQGRTEAFF.

This clonotype came up a few times. The chain is built from TRBV6-2 or TRBV6-3 and TRBJ2-7; 14 positions match TRBD2. CDR3 length: 17 residues. Unmatched junction bases numbered 5, after V lost 2 bases and J lost 2 bases. Germline CDR1 reads MNHEY; CDR2 reads SVGEGT. The CDR3 nucleotides read TGTGCCAGCAGTTACAGCCCGGGACTAGCGGGGGCCTACGAGCAGTACTTC. It specifies CASSYSPGLAGAYEQYF.

This clonotype has only a few counts. This sequence joins TRBV20-1 and TRBJ1-1, with 9 bases fitting TRBD1. J lost 7 bases, V lost 3 bases, and 6 bases had no gene match. The germline V gene has CDR1 DFQATT and CDR2 SNEGSKA (reference sequence). The CDR3 is made up of 13 amino acids. CDR3 coding DNA: TGCAGTGCTAGTGACAGGGGGTATATTGAAGCTTTCTTT. This codes for CSASDRGYIEAFF.

In this sample, this clonotype turned up a few times. The chain joins TRBV9 to TRBJ2-1; 9 nucleotides match TRBD1. V lost 3 bases and J lost 9; bases outside the gene matches: 7. CDR1 and CDR2 (germline): SGDLS, YYNGEE. The CDR3 runs to 14 residues. CDR3 DNA: TGTGCCAGCAGCGGAGGACAGGGGTACGGTGAGCAGTTCTTC. Residues: CASSGGQGYGEQFF.

This clonotype was observed a few times. The genes are TRBV4-2 and TRBJ2-7; the match to TRBD2 covers 11 bases. This CDR3 contains 15 residues. Trimming at V came to 1 base and at J to 3 bases, leaving 2 bases not matched to a gene. Germline V gene sequence: CDR1 LGHNA, CDR2 YNFKEQ. CDR3 residues: CASSQGGTSGYEQYF. In DNA form, the CDR3 reads TGTGCCAGCAGCCAAGGAGGGACTAGCGGCTACGAGCAGTACTTC.

The genes are TRBV12-3 or TRBV12-4 and TRBJ1-6; D is possibly TRBD1 (5 bases). The CDR3 is 18 residues long. The V end was cut by 11 bases, the J end by 0 bases, with 23 bases between. The CDR3 DNA follows: TGTGCCCTCAGTTTAAGGTTGGGGGGGAGCTCCTATAATTCACCCCTCCACTTT. The encoded protein is CALSLRLGGSSYNSPLHF.

This clonotype was detected ten times or more. CDR3 amino acids: CASSLFPNEQFF. The CDR3, as DNA: TGCGCCAGCAGCTTGTTCCCCAATGAGCAGTTCTTC. The chain employs TRBV5-1 and TRBJ2-1; no clear D gene. Per the germline V gene, CDR1 is SGHRS and CDR2 is YFSETQ. There are 12 residues in the CDR3. With 1 base removed from V and 6 bases from J, the gap between germline ends came to 5 bases. Drawing the rest from reference TRBV5-1 and TRBJ2-1, the complete variable domain is KAGVTQTPRYLIKTRGQQVTLSCSPISGHRSVSWYQQTPGQGLQFLFEYFSETQRNKGNFPGRFSGRQFSNSRSEMNVSTLELGDSALYLCASSLFPNEQFFGPGTRLTVL.

There are a few counts of this clonotype. The gene calls are TRBV28 and TRBJ2-3, with D tentatively TRBD2 (5 bases). The CDR3 contains 15 residues. CDR1 and CDR2 (germline): MDHEN, SYDVKM. Trimming cost V 4 bases and J 3 bases, with 14 bases left between them. This CDR3 reads CASSSYLRATDTQYF. In DNA, the CDR3 is TGTGCCAGCAGTTCATACCTGAGGGCGACAGATACGCAGTATTTT.

As regards this clonotype: One end of the junction varies from germline; a read error may be responsible. This chain connects TRBV29-1 to TRBJ2-1; D possibly corresponds to TRBD1 (6 bases). In germline, CDR1 is SQVTM, CDR2 ANQGSEA. This CDR3 contains 14 residues. The CDR3 protein is CSVEDRSLYNDQFF. The DNA of the CDR3 is TGCAGCGTTGAGGACAGAAGCCTGTACAATGATCAGTTCTTC.

This clonotype was found a few times. The rearrangement joins TRBV6-1 to TRBJ2-6; TRBD1 might be the D (6 bases). The germline gives CDR1 MNHNS, CDR2 SASEGT. V lost 5 bases and J 4 bases, leaving 15 bases between the germline ends. The CDR3 is 16 residues long. The CDR3 nucleotides read TGTGCCAGCAGTCCGCGACAGGTTACCGGGGCCAACGTCCTGACTTTC. It translates to CASSPRQVTGANVLTF.

This clonotype was found a few times. The chain recombines TRBV5-1 with TRBJ1-5; D perhaps matches TRBD1 (5 bases). This CDR3 has 16 residues. V lost 0 bases to trimming and J lost 5 bases, with 15 bases between them. Germline V CDR1 and CDR2: SGHRS, YFSETQ. CDR3: CASSLAVSGAHQPQHF. In DNA, the CDR3 is TGCGCCAGCAGCTTGGCTGTCTCCGGGGCCCATCAGCCCCAGCATTTT.

The sample holds many counts of this clonotype. The genes are TRBV4-1 and TRBJ2-1, with TRBD2 matching over 11 bases. The CDR3 has 16 amino acids. Germline values: CDR1 MGHRA, CDR2 YSYEKL. The V segment lost 1 base and the J segment 2 bases; nucleotides outside the gene matches: 1. CDR3: CASSQGLAGTYNEQFF. Here the CDR3 DNA reads TGCGCCAGCAGCCAAGGACTAGCGGGGACCTACAATGAGCAGTTCTTC.

The chain combines TRBV5-1 with TRBJ2-3, with TRBD1 matching over 10 bases. Germline loops: CDR1 SGHRS, CDR2 YFSETQ. The CDR3 contains 12 residues. The J segment lost 10 bases and the V segment lost 4 bases, leaving 3 bases of the junction unmatched. The CDR3 region has the DNA TGCGCCAGCAGCACGGGACAGGGGTCGCAGTATTTT. Its protein product is CASSTGQGSQYF. The full variable domain, its missing parts supplied by reference TRBV5-1 and TRBJ2-3, is KAGVTQTPRYLIKTRGQQVTLSCSPISGHRSVSWYQQTPGQGLQFLFEYFSETQRNKGNFPGRFSGRQFSNSRSEMNVSTLELGDSALYLCASSTGQGSQYFGPGTRLTVL.

This clonotype appeared many times. The V and J genes are TRBV20-1 and TRBJ1-6; D possibly corresponds to TRBD1 (5 bases). Germline-derived CDR1 and CDR2 are DFQATT and SNEGSKA (reference sequence). Between the trimmed V and J ends, which lost 0 bases and 5 bases, there was a span of 14 bases. The CDR3 contains 16 residues. CDR3 sequence reads: CSARDLAGGHNSPLHF. The DNA of the CDR3 is TGCAGTGCTAGAGATCTCGCCGGGGGACATAATTCACCCCTCCACTTT.

The rearrangement joins TRBV11-2 to TRBJ2-7; D not certain. V was cut by 4 bases and J by 6 bases, with 22 bases left in between. CDR1 SGHAT and CDR2 FQNNGV come from the germline V gene. The CDR3 has 16 amino acids. In DNA, the CDR3 is TGTGCCAGCAGCTCACTCAGGTCCCCGGTGGGGTCCGAGCAGTACTTC. It encodes CASSSLRSPVGSEQYF.

This clonotype was seen many times. This rearrangement joins TRBV7-9 to TRBJ2-5, with 7 bases that match TRBD1. CDR1 and CDR2 from the germline V gene are SEHNR and FQNEAQ (reference sequence). CDR3 length: 16 amino acids. Trimming at V came to 6 bases and at J to 5 bases, leaving 15 bases not matched to a gene. The chain's CDR3 is CASRKNRGLSSETQYF. CDR3 coding DNA: TGTGCCAGCAGGAAAAACAGGGGTTTGAGTTCTGAGACCCAGTACTTC.

This clonotype was seen at least ten times. This sequence joins TRBV7-9 and TRBJ2-7; D gene ambiguous. Per germline, CDR1 SEHNR and CDR2 FQNEAQ (reference sequence). The V end lost 5 bases, the J end lost 2 bases, and 13 bases lay between the germline ends. CDR3 size: 14 residues. The DNA of the CDR3 is TGTGCCAGCAGCCCCCGGGTACCAACCTACGAGCAGTACTTC. Protein product: CASSPRVPTYEQYF.